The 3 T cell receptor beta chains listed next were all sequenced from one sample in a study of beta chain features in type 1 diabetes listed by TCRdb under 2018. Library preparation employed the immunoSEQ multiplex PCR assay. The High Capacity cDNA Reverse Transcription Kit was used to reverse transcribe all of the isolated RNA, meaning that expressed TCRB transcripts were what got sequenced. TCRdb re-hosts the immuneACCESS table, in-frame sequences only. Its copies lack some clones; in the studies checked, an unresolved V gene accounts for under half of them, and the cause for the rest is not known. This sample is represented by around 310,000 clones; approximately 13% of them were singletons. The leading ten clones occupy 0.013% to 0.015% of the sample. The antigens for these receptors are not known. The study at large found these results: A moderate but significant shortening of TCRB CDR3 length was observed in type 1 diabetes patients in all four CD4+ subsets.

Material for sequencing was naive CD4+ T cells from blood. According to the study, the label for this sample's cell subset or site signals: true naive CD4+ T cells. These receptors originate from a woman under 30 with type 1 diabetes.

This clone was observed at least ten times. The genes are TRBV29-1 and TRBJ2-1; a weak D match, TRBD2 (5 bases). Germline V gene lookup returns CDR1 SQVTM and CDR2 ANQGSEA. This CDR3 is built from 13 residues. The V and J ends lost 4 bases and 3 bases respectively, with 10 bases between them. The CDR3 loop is CSVVRGSYNEQFF. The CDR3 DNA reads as TGCAGCGTTGTCCGGGGTAGCTACAATGAGCAGTTCTTC.

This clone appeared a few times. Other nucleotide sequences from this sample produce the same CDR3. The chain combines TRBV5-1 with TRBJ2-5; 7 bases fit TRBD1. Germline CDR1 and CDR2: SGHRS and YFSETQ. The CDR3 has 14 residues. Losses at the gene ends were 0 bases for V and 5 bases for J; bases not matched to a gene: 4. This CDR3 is CASSLVGQEETQYF. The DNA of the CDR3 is TGCGCCAGCAGCTTGGTTGGACAGGAGGAGACCCAGTACTTC. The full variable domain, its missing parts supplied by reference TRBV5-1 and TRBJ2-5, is KAGVTQTPRYLIKTRGQQVTLSCSPISGHRSVSWYQQTPGQGLQFLFEYFSETQRNKGNFPGRFSGRQFSNSRSEMNVSTLELGDSALYLCASSLVGQEETQYFGPGTRLLVL.

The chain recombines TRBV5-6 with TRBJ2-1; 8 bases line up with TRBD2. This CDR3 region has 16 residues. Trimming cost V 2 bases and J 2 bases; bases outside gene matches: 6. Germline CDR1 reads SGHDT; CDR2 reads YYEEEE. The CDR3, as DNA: TGTGCCAGCAGCTTACTAGCGGCCCCCCCCTACAATGAGCAGTTCTTC. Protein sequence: CASSLLAAPPYNEQFF. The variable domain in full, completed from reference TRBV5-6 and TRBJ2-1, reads DAGVTQSPTHLIKTRGQQVTLRCSPKSGHDTVSWYQQALGQGPQFIFQYYEEEERQRGNFPDRFSGHQFPNYSSELNVNALLLGDSALYLCASSLLAAPPYNEQFFGPGTRLTVL.